Each of the 9 T cell receptor beta chains below was sequenced from the same sample in a study of Ad26.COV2.S vaccination and SARS-CoV-2 variants. Treatment denoted: some 20 received Ad26.COV2.S at low or high dose, single or two shots; 5 received placebo; per-sample allocation not given. At day 63 after the first vaccine or placebo injection, samples were drawn. The repertoire was sequenced with immunoSEQ multiplex PCR; TCRdb's copy has only in-frame clones and lacks some. The table includes about 370,000 clones, approximately 91% detected once. Material: peripheral blood, obtained in a trial of Ad26.COV2.S vaccine versus placebo. Receptors were obtained from a person between 18 and 60 years old who received the Ad26.COV2.S COVID-19 vaccine or a placebo.

This clone was seen a single time. V gene TRBV5-6 combines with J gene TRBJ2-7, with 7 bases matching TRBD1. Germline CDR1 is SGHDT and CDR2 is YYEEEE. This CDR3 comprises 15 residues. V was pared by 3 bases and J by 3 bases, with 9 bases of the junction left unmatched. The CDR3 DNA reads as TGTGCCAGCAGCTACAACCGACAGGGCCACTACGAGCAGTACTTC. Translated: CASSYNRQGHYEQYF.

This rearrangement joins TRBV10-3 to TRBJ2-5; 11 bases are shared with TRBD2. Germline V gene sequence: CDR1 ENHRY, CDR2 SYGVKD. With 8 bases clipped from V and 5 bases from J, the junction kept 7 bases outside the gene matches. The CDR3 spans 14 residues. In DNA form, the CDR3 reads TGTGCCATCTCCACTAGCGGGGGTGGGGAGACCCAGTACTTC. Encoded protein: CAISTSGGGETQYF.

This clone has more than one count but fewer than ten. The chain has TRBV5-8 and TRBJ1-6, with D tentatively TRBD1 (5 bases). This CDR3 has 16 residues. The ends were cut back, 0 bases at V and 7 bases at J, with 14 bases in the middle. Germline-derived CDR1 and CDR2 are SGHTS and YDEGEE. The CDR3 sequence: CASSLVGGVANSPLHF. The CDR3 bases are TGTGCCAGCAGCTTGGTTGGAGGGGTGGCCAATTCACCCCTCCACTTT.

The rearrangement links TRBV5-1 to TRBJ2-3; the match to TRBD2 covers 10 bases. Germline values: CDR1 SGHRS, CDR2 YFSETQ. The CDR3 runs to 17 residues. V was clipped by 4 bases and J by 2 bases; unmatched bases: 10. The CDR3 nucleotides are TGCGCCAGCAGCCTCTACCATAGCGGGGGGATCACAGATACGCAGTATTTT. This translates into CASSLYHSGGITDTQYF.

The rearrangement uses TRBV7-9 and TRBJ1-5; 8 bases map to TRBD1. Germline V lookup: CDR1 SEHNR, CDR2 FQNEAQ (reference sequence). The CDR3 totals 14 residues. The V segment lost 5 bases and the J segment 5 bases; nucleotides outside the gene matches: 5. The CDR3 coding sequence is TGTGCCAGCAGCCGACAGGGGCGGGATCAGCCCCAGCATTTT. As protein: CASSRQGRDQPQHF.

The rearrangement links TRBV5-8 to TRBJ1-4; D remains unclear. The CDR3 loop spans 14 amino acids. The V and J ends lost 4 bases and 7 bases respectively, with 14 bases between them. Looked up from germline, CDR1 is SGHTS and CDR2 is YDEGEE. CDR3 bases: TGTGCCAGCAGCCTCTCCGGGGAGGGTGAAAAACTGTTTTTT. As protein: CASSLSGEGEKLFF.

The gene calls are TRBV18 and TRBJ1-2; D gene unclear. CDR1 and CDR2 from the germline V gene are KGHSH and LQKENI. CDR3 length: 13 residues. V was cut by 1 base and J by 4 bases, with 7 bases left in between. The CDR3 protein is CASSPRQTYGYTF. In DNA, the CDR3 is TGTGCCAGCTCACCACGGCAGACCTATGGCTACACCTTC.

The V and J genes are TRBV19 and TRBJ1-1; weak D call: TRBD1 (6 bases). CDR3 length: 16 amino acids. Germline V gene data show CDR1 as LNHDA and CDR2 as SQIVND (reference sequence). V was cut by 7 bases and J by 1 base, with 19 bases left in between. The CDR3 loop is CASIPEPGHPNTEAFF. For the CDR3, the DNA is TGTGCCAGTATCCCTGAACCGGGACACCCGAACACTGAAGCTTTCTTT.

This sequence joins TRBV6-5 and TRBJ1-6; no clear D gene. Germline assignment: CDR1 MNHEY and CDR2 SVGAGI. With 2 bases removed from V and 0 bases from J, the gap between germline ends came to 8 bases. CDR3 length equals 16 residues. CDR3 residues: CASSYTESSYNSPLHF. Written as DNA, the CDR3 is TGTGCCAGCAGTTACACGGAGAGCTCCTATAATTCACCCCTCCACTTT.